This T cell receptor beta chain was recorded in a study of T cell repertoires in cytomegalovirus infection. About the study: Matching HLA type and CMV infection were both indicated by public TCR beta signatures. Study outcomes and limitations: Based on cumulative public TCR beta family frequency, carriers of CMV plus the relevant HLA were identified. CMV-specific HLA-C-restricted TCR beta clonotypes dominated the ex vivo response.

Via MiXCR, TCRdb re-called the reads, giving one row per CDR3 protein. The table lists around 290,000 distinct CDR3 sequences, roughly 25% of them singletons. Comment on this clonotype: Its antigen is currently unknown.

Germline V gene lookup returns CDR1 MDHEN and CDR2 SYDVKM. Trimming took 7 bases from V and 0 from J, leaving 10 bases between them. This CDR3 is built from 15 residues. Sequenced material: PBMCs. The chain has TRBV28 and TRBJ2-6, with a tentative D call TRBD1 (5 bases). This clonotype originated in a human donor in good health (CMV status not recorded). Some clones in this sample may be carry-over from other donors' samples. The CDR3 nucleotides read TGTGCCAGCAACACAGGTTCCTCTGGGGCCAACGTCCTGACTTTC. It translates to CASNTGSSGANVLTF.